This entry lists 12 T cell receptor beta chains sequenced from one sample in a study of T cell responses to AZD1222 COVID-19 vaccine. Assay: immunoSEQ multiplex PCR; the TCRdb copy retains only in-frame clones and omits some. The repertoire holds around 180,000 clones, with 90% to 95% as singletons. This specimen consisted of peripheral blood, obtained 28 days after the second AZD1222 dose. The receptor set was obtained from an adult who received the AZD1222 COVID-19 vaccine.

The CDR3 loop reads CAIRINLEETQYF. Here the CDR3 DNA reads TGTGCCATCAGGATAAATCTTGAGGAGACCCAGTACTTC. The chain combines TRBV10-3 with TRBJ2-5; D is unresolved. Germline lookup yields CDR1 ENHRY and CDR2 SYGVKD. This CDR3 has 13 residues. Deletions cut 6 bases from V and 5 bases from J, with 13 bases between.

V gene TRBV10-3 combines with J gene TRBJ1-1, with D hard to call. This CDR3 is 15 amino acids long. Trimming removed 1 base at V and 4 bases at J, with 13 bases between. Germline CDR1 ENHRY, CDR2 SYGVKD. CDR3 DNA sequence: TGTGCCATCAGTGAGTTGAACGGGAGGTCCACTGAAGCTTTCTTT. It yields the protein CAISELNGRSTEAFF.

The V gene is TRBV20-1, the J gene TRBJ2-1; D is possibly TRBD1 or TRBD2 (5 bases each). Germline V gene data show CDR1 as DFQATT and CDR2 as SNEGSKA (reference sequence). The CDR3 totals 14 residues. Trimming took off 3 bases at V and 9 bases at J, with 18 bases between the two ends. CDR3 loop: CSASMGELSVEQFF. The CDR3 DNA reads as TGCAGTGCTAGTATGGGGGAACTGTCGGTTGAGCAGTTCTTC.

The CDR3: CASTPRRGYYNSPLHF. CDR3 DNA sequence: TGTGCCAGCACCCCACGTCGGGGGTACTATAATTCACCCCTCCACTTT. The chain links TRBV28 to TRBJ1-6, with a possible D match to TRBD1 (5 bases). The V and J ends lost 7 bases and 3 bases respectively, with 16 bases between them. The germline CDR1 and CDR2 sequences are MDHEN and SYDVKM. CDR3 length: 16 residues.

The rearrangement uses TRBV7-9 and TRBJ2-5, with 10 bases aligning to TRBD2. CDR1 is SEHNR, CDR2 FQNEAQ, per germline (reference sequence). The CDR3 runs to 15 residues. V was clipped by 1 base and J by 2 bases; unmatched bases: 1. The CDR3 reads CASSLGTSGQETQYF. Written as DNA, the CDR3 is TGTGCCAGCAGCTTAGGGACTAGCGGACAAGAGACCCAGTACTTC.

The rearrangement joins TRBV4-1 to TRBJ2-1; D might be TRBD2 (5 bases). Germline CDR1 and CDR2: MGHRA and YSYEKL. Trimming left V 1 base short and J 6 bases short, with 13 bases between. This CDR3 is built from 15 residues. DNA for the CDR3: TGCGCCAGCAGCCAAGGGAGGCTAGCCGGCAATGAGCAGTTCTTC. Translating it yields CASSQGRLAGNEQFF.

This clone is a singleton in its sample. The rearrangement joins TRBV10-3 to TRBJ1-6; no clear D gene. Per germline, CDR1 ENHRY and CDR2 SYGVKD. V was cut by 3 bases and J by 10 bases, with 19 bases left in between. The CDR3 runs 16 residues. The CDR3 loop reads CAISDFGGPNLSPLHF. CDR3 coding DNA: TGTGCCATCAGTGACTTCGGAGGGCCAAATTTGTCACCCCTCCACTTT.

The CDR3: CASSLGGGYTEAFF. DNA of the CDR3: TGTGCCAGCAGCTTAGGGGGGGGTTACACTGAAGCTTTCTTT. The rearrangement uses TRBV7-6 and TRBJ1-1, with a weak D call TRBD1 (5 bases). CDR1 SGHVS and CDR2 FNYEAQ come from the germline V gene. The CDR3 covers 14 residues. V was trimmed by 1 base and J by 3 bases, leaving 9 bases between them.

This chain links TRBV6-2 or TRBV6-3 with TRBJ1-2; maybe TRBD1 (6 bases). Germline values: CDR1 MNHEY, CDR2 SVGEGT. This CDR3 contains 16 residues. The ends were cut back, 3 bases at V and 2 bases at J, with 16 bases in the middle. In nucleotides, the CDR3 is TGTGCCAGCAGTTATTTGAACAGGGAACCAAACTATGGCTACACCTTC. Protein sequence: CASSYLNREPNYGYTF.

The gene calls are TRBV7-8 and TRBJ1-2, with a possible D match to TRBD1 (5 bases). Germline V gene lookup returns CDR1 SGHVS and CDR2 FQNEAQ. The CDR3 runs 14 residues. The V gene lost 0 bases and the J gene lost 4 bases, with 9 bases spanning the gap. The CDR3 region is CASSLARGIYGYTF. CDR3 bases: TGTGCCAGCAGCTTAGCGCGGGGGATCTATGGCTACACCTTC.

This sequence joins TRBV12-3 or TRBV12-4 and TRBJ1-1; D gene unclear. With 6 bases removed from V and 2 bases from J, the gap between germline ends came to 10 bases. This CDR3 has 13 amino acids. The CDR3 DNA follows: TGTGCCAGCAGCTCCACGGAAAACACTGAAGCTTTCTTT. It yields the protein CASSSTENTEAFF.

This clone appeared a single time. The chain uses TRBV6-2 or TRBV6-3 and TRBJ2-7; D may be TRBD2 (6 bases). Trimming stripped 5 bases from V and 12 bases from J, with 23 bases between. This CDR3 spans 14 amino acids. Per the germline V gene, CDR1 is MNHEY and CDR2 is SVGEGT. CDR3 region: CASSQPPRARGVYF. CDR3 in DNA: TGTGCCAGCAGTCAACCCCCCCGAGCGCGGGGTGTGTACTTC.